The 15 T cell receptor beta chains reported below all come from one sample, sequenced in a study of vaccination and CD4 T cells after COVID-19. The antigens of these receptors remain unknown. Sequenced with the Oncomine TCR Beta short-read assay was DNA taken from cultured CD4+ T cells. TCRdb re-derived calls from the PCR reads in MiXCR, one entry per CDR3 protein. Here the sample spans just over 3,500 distinct CDR3 sequences, under 50% being singletons. The treatment here: roughly ten-day PBMC culture with coronavirus spike peptide pools or control peptides (ViraFEST assay). The sample comprised CD4+ T cells from blood, cultured in vitro. These receptors all come from a human donor who had recovered from COVID-19.

This chain links TRBV6-1 with TRBJ2-3; possible D gene TRBD2, 5 bases. CDR3 size: 13 residues. V was clipped by 8 bases and J by 4 bases, with 13 bases between them. Germline values: CDR1 MNHNS, CDR2 SASEGT. The CDR3 DNA is TGTGCCAGCTCTTCTTGGGAGTCAGATACGCAGTATTTT. It codes for CASSSWESDTQYF.

This chain joins TRBV5-4 and TRBJ1-2; 7 bases are shared with TRBD1. Trimming took 0 bases from V and 5 from J; bases not matched to a gene: 1. Germline CDR1 reads SGHNT; CDR2 reads YYREEE (reference sequence). The CDR3 sequence is 13 residues long. The CDR3 DNA reads as TGTGCCAGCAGCTTGGACAGGGGTTATGGCTACACCTTC. It encodes CASSLDRGYGYTF.

This rearrangement joins TRBV20-1 to TRBJ2-7, with 11 positions matching TRBD2. Germline-derived CDR1 and CDR2 are DFQATT and SNEGSKA (reference sequence). J was trimmed by 2 bases and V by 3 bases; bases with no gene match: 9. The CDR3 totals 16 residues. The chain's CDR3 is CSASFTSGRGTYEQYF. For the CDR3, the DNA is TGCAGTGCTAGCTTTACTAGCGGGAGAGGGACCTACGAGCAGTACTTC.

The chain employs TRBV20-1 and TRBJ2-3; TRBD2 agrees at 7 bases. The trim removed 3 bases at V and 5 bases at J, leaving 8 bases unmatched. The CDR3 has 14 residues. Germline loops: CDR1 DFQATT, CDR2 SNEGSKA (reference sequence). CDR3 bases: TGCAGTGCTAGTCTCCGTACGGGAGGAGATACGCAGTATTTT. Its protein product is CSASLRTGGDTQYF.

The gene calls are TRBV27 and TRBJ1-1; tentatively, D is TRBD1 (5 bases). The CDR3 totals 13 residues. From germline, CDR1 is MNHEY and CDR2 SMNVEV (reference sequence). V lost 0 bases and J lost 4, with 6 bases in between. CDR3 region: CASSLSGGTEAFF. Here the CDR3 DNA reads TGTGCCAGCAGTTTATCGGGGGGCACTGAAGCTTTCTTT.

The gene calls are TRBV6-1 and TRBJ1-5, with a tentative D call TRBD1 (6 bases). Germline CDR1 is MNHNS and CDR2 is SASEGT. This CDR3 region has 13 residues. V lost 2 bases and J 6 bases, leaving 8 bases between the germline ends. In DNA form, the CDR3 reads TGTGCCAGCAGTGAACAGGGGCCTCAGCCCCAGCATTTT. This gives the protein CASSEQGPQPQHF.

This clonotype appeared a few times. V gene TRBV7-9 combines with J gene TRBJ1-1; TRBD1 might be the D (5 bases). The CDR3 loop spans 15 amino acids. V lost 5 bases and J 7 bases, leaving 20 bases between the germline ends. The germline V gene has CDR1 SEHNR and CDR2 FQNEAQ (reference sequence). The CDR3 sequence: CASSTSDRNGIEAFF. Written as DNA, the CDR3 is TGTGCCAGCAGCACGAGCGACAGAAACGGGATTGAAGCTTTCTTT.

The gene calls are TRBV7-9 and TRBJ2-1, with D perhaps matching TRBD2 (6 bases). Germline lookup yields CDR1 SEHNR and CDR2 FQNEAQ (reference sequence). Trimming took 8 bases from V and 4 from J, leaving 15 bases between them. The CDR3 spans 14 residues. The CDR3: CASCRSSGYNEQFF. The CDR3 DNA sequence: TGTGCCAGCTGTAGAAGTAGCGGATACAATGAGCAGTTCTTC.

The chain is built from TRBV5-1 and TRBJ2-5; a weak D match, TRBD2 (5 bases). The CDR3 covers 14 residues. Trimming removed 2 bases from V and 2 bases from J, with 10 bases in between. The germline V gene has CDR1 SGHRS and CDR2 YFSETQ. The CDR3 reads CASSFLDWQETQYF. In DNA, the CDR3 is TGCGCCAGCAGCTTCCTGGACTGGCAAGAGACCCAGTACTTC.

The J gene is TRBJ1-3, the V gene TRBV7-9; 8 bases agree with TRBD1. The J segment lost 2 bases and the V segment lost 5 bases, leaving 2 bases of the junction unmatched. CDR3 length: 14 amino acids. CDR1 is SEHNR and CDR2 is FQNEAQ in the germline V gene (reference sequence). The CDR3 sequence: CASSRTGTGNTIYF. Here the CDR3 DNA reads TGTGCCAGCAGCCGGACAGGGACTGGAAACACCATATATTTT.

In this sample, this clonotype turned up a few times. This chain joins TRBV20-1 and TRBJ2-2; 8 bases agree with TRBD2. The CDR3 extends over 13 amino acids. Per the germline V gene, CDR1 is DFQATT and CDR2 is SNEGSKA (reference sequence). With V trimmed by 5 bases and J by 6 bases, 5 bases remained unmatched. CDR3 coding DNA: TGCAGTGCTGGCGGGGGGTTGGCCGGGGAGCTGTTTTTT. Its translation: CSAGGGLAGELFF.

V is TRBV7-6 and J is TRBJ2-7; no firm D call. CDR1 is SGHVS, CDR2 FNYEAQ, per germline. This CDR3 is 15 amino acids long. Deletions cut 1 base from V and 1 base from J, with 11 bases between. In DNA, the CDR3 is TGTGCCAGCAGCTTAGATAGCTGGGGTTCCTACGAGCAGTACTTC. Amino acid sequence: CASSLDSWGSYEQYF.

This clonotype has a handful of counts. Written as DNA, the CDR3 is TGTGCCAGCAGTCGACAGGGTGTTGGAAACACCATATATTTT. Protein sequence: CASSRQGVGNTIYF. The chain is built from TRBV7-9 and TRBJ1-3; 7 bases are shared with TRBD1. Germline values: CDR1 SEHNR, CDR2 FQNEAQ (reference sequence). This CDR3 has 14 residues. V trimming: 6 bases; J trimming: 3 bases; junction bases outside the gene matches: 5.

This clonotype was seen only once. The chain carries TRBV20-1 and TRBJ2-3; D could derive from TRBD1 or TRBD2 (5 bases each). The CDR3 has 15 amino acids. Trimming pared 3 bases from V and 0 bases from J, leaving 13 bases between. Germline loops: CDR1 DFQATT, CDR2 SNEGSKA (reference sequence). The DNA of the CDR3 is TGCAGTGCTAGGACCCGGGGCTCTAGCACAGATACGCAGTATTTT. Its protein is CSARTRGSSTDTQYF.

The gene calls are TRBV2 and TRBJ2-7; D uncertain. The CDR3 length is 15 residues. Germline V lookup: CDR1 SNHLY, CDR2 FYNNEI. The germline V and J ends were trimmed by 4 bases and 0 bases, with 13 bases remaining between them. The CDR3 nucleotides read TGTGCCAGCAGTGTAGAAGGTCTGAGCTCCTACGAGCAGTACTTC. It encodes CASSVEGLSSYEQYF. The variable domain in full, completed from reference TRBV2 and TRBJ2-7, reads EPEVTQTPSHQVTQMGQEVILRCVPISNHLYFYWYRQILGQKVEFLVSFYNNEISEKSEIFDDQFSVERPDGSNFTLKIRSTKLEDSAMYFCASSVEGLSSYEQYFGPGTRLTVT.